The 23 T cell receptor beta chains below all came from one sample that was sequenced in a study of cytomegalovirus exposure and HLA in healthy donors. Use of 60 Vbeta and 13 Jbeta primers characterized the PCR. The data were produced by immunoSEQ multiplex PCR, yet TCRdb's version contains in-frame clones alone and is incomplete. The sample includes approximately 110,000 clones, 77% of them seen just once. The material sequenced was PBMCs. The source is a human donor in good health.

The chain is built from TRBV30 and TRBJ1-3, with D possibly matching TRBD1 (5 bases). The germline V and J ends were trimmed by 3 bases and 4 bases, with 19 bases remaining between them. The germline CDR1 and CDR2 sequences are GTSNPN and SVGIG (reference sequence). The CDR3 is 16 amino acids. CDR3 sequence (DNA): TGTGCCTGGAGCGTAGGTACAGGAAATTACGGAAACACCATATATTTT. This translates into CAWSVGTGNYGNTIYF.

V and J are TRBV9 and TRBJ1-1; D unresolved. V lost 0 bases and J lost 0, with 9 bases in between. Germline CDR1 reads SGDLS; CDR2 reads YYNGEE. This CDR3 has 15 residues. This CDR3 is CASSVVADMNTEAFF. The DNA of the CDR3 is TGTGCCAGCAGCGTAGTGGCGGATATGAACACTGAAGCTTTCTTT. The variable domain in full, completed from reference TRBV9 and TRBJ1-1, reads DSGVTQTPKHLITATGQRVTLRCSPRSGDLSVYWYQQSLDQGLQFLIQYYNGEERAKGNILERFSAQQFPDLHSELNLSSLELGDSALYFCASSVVADMNTEAFFGQGTRLTVV.

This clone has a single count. CDR3 DNA sequence: TGTGCCAGCAACTCCCCAGCGGAACCCTACGAGCAGTACTTC. This translates into CASNSPAEPYEQYF. The gene calls are TRBV11-2 and TRBJ2-7; a weak D match, TRBD2 (5 bases). Trimming took 7 bases from V and 2 from J, leaving 15 bases between them. The germline gives CDR1 SGHAT, CDR2 FQNNGV. The CDR3 is 14 amino acids. The variable domain in full, with the rest retrieved from reference TRBV11-2 and TRBJ2-7, is EAGVAQSPRYKIIEKRQSVAFWCNPISGHATLYWYQQILGQGPKLLIQFQNNGVVDDSQLPKDRFSAERLKGVDSTLKIQPAKLEDSAVYLCASNSPAEPYEQYFGPGTRLTVT.

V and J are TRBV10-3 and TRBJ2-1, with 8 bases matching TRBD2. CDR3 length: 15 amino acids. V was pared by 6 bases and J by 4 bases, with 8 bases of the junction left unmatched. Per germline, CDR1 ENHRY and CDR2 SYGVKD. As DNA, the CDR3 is TGTGCCATCAGGGGTGGACTAGCCGATTACAATGAGCAGTTCTTC. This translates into CAIRGGLADYNEQFF.

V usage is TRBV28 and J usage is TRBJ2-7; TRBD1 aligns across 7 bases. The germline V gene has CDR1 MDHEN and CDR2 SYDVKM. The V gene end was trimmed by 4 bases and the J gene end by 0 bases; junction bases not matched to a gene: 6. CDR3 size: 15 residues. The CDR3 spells CASSSDRDSSYEQYF. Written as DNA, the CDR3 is TGTGCCAGCAGTTCCGACAGGGATAGCTCCTACGAGCAGTACTTC.

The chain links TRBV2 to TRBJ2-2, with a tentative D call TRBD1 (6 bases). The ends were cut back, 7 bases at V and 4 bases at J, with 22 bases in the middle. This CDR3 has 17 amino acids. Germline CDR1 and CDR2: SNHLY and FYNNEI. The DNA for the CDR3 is TGTGCCAGCAAAAAGGGAAGGAGCCGGGACACCACCGGGGAGCTGTTTTTT. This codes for CASKKGRSRDTTGELFF. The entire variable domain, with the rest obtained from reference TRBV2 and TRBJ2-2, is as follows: EPEVTQTPSHQVTQMGQEVILRCVPISNHLYFYWYRQILGQKVEFLVSFYNNEISEKSEIFDDQFSVERPDGSNFTLKIRSTKLEDSAMYFCASKKGRSRDTTGELFFGEGSRLTVL.

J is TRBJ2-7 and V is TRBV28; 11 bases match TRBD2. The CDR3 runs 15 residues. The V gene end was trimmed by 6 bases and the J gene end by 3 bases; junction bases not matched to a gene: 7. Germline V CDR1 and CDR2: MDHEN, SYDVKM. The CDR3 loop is CASSPGLAEYYEQYF. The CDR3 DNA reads TGTGCCAGCAGCCCGGGACTAGCGGAATACTACGAGCAGTACTTC.

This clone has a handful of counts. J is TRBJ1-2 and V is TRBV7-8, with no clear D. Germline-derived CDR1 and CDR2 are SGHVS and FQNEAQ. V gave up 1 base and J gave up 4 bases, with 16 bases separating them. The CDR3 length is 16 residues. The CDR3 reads CASSLDREASGYGYTF. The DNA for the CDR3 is TGTGCCAGCAGCTTAGACCGGGAAGCCTCGGGCTATGGCTACACCTTC. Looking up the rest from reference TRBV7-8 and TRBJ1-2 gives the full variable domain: GAGVSQSPRYKVAKRGQDVALRCDPISGHVSLFWYQQALGQGPEFLTYFQNEAQLDKSGLPSDRFFAERPEGSVSTLKIQRTQQEDSAVYLCASSLDREASGYGYTFGSGTRLTVV.

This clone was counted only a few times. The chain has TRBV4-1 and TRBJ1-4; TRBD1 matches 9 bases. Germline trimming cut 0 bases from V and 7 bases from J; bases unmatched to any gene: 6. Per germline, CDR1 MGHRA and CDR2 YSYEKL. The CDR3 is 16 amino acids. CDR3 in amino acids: CASSQEPGTGSEKLFF. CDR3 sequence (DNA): TGCGCCAGCAGCCAAGAACCCGGGACAGGGAGTGAAAAACTGTTTTTT.

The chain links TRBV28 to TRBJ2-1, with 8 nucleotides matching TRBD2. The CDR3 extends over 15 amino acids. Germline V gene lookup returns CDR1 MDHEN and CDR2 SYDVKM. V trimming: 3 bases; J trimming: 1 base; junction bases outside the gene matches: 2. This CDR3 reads CASSFSGASYNEQFF. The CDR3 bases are TGTGCCAGCAGTTTTAGCGGGGCTTCCTACAATGAGCAGTTCTTC.

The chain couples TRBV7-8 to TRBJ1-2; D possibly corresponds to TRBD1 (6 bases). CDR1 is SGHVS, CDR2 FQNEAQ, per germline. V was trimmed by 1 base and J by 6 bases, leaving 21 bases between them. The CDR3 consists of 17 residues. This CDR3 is CASSLVGAGALGHGYTF. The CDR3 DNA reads TGTGCCAGCAGCTTAGTGGGCGCGGGGGCGCTTGGGCATGGCTACACCTTC.

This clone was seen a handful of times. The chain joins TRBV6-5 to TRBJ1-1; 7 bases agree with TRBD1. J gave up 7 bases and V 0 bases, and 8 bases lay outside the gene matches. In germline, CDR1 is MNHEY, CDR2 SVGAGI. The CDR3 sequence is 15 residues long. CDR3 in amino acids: CASSYSSRGGGEAFF. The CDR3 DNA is TGTGCCAGCAGTTACTCGAGCAGAGGGGGCGGTGAAGCTTTCTTT.

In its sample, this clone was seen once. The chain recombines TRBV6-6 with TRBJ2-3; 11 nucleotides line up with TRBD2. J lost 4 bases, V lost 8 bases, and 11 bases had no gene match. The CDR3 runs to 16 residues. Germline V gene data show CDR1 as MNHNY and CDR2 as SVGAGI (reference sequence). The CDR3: CASRNLAGGPPDTQYF. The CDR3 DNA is TGTGCCAGCCGCAACTTAGCGGGAGGGCCCCCAGATACGCAGTATTTT.

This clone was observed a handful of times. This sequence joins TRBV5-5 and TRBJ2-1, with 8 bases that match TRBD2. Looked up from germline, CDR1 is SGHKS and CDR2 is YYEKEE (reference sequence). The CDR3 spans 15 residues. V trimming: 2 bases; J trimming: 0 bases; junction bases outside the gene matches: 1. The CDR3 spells CASSFAGGSYNEQFF. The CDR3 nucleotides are TGTGCCAGCAGCTTCGCGGGGGGCTCCTACAATGAGCAGTTCTTC.

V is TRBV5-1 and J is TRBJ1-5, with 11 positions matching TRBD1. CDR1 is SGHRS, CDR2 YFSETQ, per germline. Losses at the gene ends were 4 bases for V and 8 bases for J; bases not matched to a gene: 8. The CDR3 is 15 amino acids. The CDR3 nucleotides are TGCGCCAGCAGCGGGGGACAGGGGGATGGGGAGCCCCAGCATTTT. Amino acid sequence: CASSGGQGDGEPQHF.

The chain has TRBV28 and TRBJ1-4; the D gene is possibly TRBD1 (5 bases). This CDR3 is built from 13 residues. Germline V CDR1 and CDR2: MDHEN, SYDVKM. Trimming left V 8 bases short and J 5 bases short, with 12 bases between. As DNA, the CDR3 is TGTGCCAGCCTACAGGCTAACAATGAAAAACTGTTTTTT. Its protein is CASLQANNEKLFF.

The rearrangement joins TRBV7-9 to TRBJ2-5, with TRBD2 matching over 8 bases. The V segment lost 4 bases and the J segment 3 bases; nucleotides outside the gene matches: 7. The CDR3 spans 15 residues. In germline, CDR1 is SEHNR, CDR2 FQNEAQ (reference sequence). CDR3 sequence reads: CASSSPAAGEETQYF. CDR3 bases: TGTGCCAGCAGCTCCCCGGCAGCGGGAGAAGAGACCCAGTACTTC.

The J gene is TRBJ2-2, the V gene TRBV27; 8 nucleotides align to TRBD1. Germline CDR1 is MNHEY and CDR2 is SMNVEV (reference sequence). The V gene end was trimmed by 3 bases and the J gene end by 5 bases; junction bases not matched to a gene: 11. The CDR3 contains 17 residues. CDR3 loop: CASSFYSRGRRTGELFF. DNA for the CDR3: TGTGCCAGCAGTTTCTACTCCAGGGGGCGCAGGACCGGGGAGCTGTTTTTT.

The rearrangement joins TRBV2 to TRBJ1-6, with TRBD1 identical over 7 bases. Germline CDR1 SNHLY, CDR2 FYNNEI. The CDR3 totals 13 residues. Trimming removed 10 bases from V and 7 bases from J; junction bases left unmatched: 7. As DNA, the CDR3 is TGTGCCACCTGGGGACAGACGAATTCACCCCTCCACTTT. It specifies CATWGQTNSPLHF.

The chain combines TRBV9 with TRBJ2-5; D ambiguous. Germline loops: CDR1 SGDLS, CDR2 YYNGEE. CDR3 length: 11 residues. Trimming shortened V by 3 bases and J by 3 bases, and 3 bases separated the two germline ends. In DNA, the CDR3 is TGTGCCAGCAGCGCTGAAGAGACCCAGTACTTC. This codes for CASSAEETQYF. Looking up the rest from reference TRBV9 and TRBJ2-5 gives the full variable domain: DSGVTQTPKHLITATGQRVTLRCSPRSGDLSVYWYQQSLDQGLQFLIQYYNGEERAKGNILERFSAQQFPDLHSELNLSSLELGDSALYFCASSAEETQYFGPGTRLLVL.

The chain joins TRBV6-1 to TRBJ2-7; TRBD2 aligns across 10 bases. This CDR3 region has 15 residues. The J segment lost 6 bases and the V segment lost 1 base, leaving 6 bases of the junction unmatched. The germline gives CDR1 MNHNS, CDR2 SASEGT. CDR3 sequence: CASSEVALAGAEQYF. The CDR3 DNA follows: TGTGCCAGCAGTGAAGTCGCGCTAGCGGGAGCCGAGCAGTACTTC.

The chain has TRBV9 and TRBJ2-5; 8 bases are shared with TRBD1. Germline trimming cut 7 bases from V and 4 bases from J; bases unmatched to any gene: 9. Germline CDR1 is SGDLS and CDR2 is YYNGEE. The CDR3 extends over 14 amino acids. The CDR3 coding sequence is TGTGCCAGCGCGACAGGGGCTCCAGGAGAGACCCAGTACTTC. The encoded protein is CASATGAPGETQYF.

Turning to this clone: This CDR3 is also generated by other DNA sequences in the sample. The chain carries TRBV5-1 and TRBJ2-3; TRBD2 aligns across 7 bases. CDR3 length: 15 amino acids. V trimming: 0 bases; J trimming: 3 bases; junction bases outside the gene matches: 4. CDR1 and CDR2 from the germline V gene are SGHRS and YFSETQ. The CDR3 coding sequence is TGCGCCAGCAGCTTGGGAGGTAGCGGGACAGATACGCAGTATTTT. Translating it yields CASSLGGSGTDTQYF.